These 19 T cell receptor beta chains came from one sample sequenced in a study of cytomegalovirus exposure and HLA in healthy donors. A multiplex PCR was run with 60 Vbeta primers and 13 Jbeta primers. Sequencing used immunoSEQ multiplex PCR; TCRdb keeps in-frame clones, though not all of them. The data contain more than 150,000 clones, over 75% of them singletons. Material for sequencing was PBMCs. These receptor sequences come from a woman between 25 and 40 years old in good health and CMV-seronegative.

The V call is TRBV6-5, the J call TRBJ1-6, with 9 positions matching TRBD1. This CDR3 is 15 amino acids long. In germline, CDR1 is MNHEY, CDR2 SVGAGI. The V segment lost 5 bases and the J segment 3 bases; nucleotides outside the gene matches: 2. The DNA of the CDR3 is TGTGCCAGCAGTGGGGACAGGGACTATAATTCACCCCTCCACTTT. Amino acids: CASSGDRDYNSPLHF.

This clone was seen once. The chain is built from TRBV5-6 and TRBJ1-4; no clear D. Germline CDR1 is SGHDT and CDR2 is YYEEEE. This CDR3 contains 14 residues. With 1 base removed from V and 7 bases from J, the gap between germline ends came to 11 bases. The CDR3 nucleotides read TGTGCCAGCAGCTTGAGGTGGGGAGGTGAAAAACTGTTTTTT. Its protein product is CASSLRWGGEKLFF.

This rearrangement joins TRBV6-6 to TRBJ1-2, with TRBD1 matching over 11 bases. The length of the CDR3 is 14 residues. With V trimmed by 5 bases and J by 4 bases, 3 bases remained unmatched. In germline, CDR1 is MNHNY, CDR2 SVGAGI (reference sequence). The CDR3 reads CASSGGQGAYGYTF. CDR3 bases: TGTGCCAGCAGTGGCGGACAGGGGGCCTATGGCTACACCTTC.

The genes are TRBV5-1 and TRBJ1-6; possible D gene TRBD1, 6 bases. The V gene's germline CDR1 is SGHRS and CDR2 YFSETQ. Trimming left V 0 bases short and J 5 bases short, with 9 bases between. The CDR3 is 15 residues long. The CDR3: CASSLVRTDNSPLHF. The DNA of the CDR3 is TGCGCCAGCAGCTTGGTCCGGACAGATAATTCACCCCTCCACTTT. Drawing the rest from reference TRBV5-1 and TRBJ1-6, the complete variable domain is KAGVTQTPRYLIKTRGQQVTLSCSPISGHRSVSWYQQTPGQGLQFLFEYFSETQRNKGNFPGRFSGRQFSNSRSEMNVSTLELGDSALYLCASSLVRTDNSPLHFGNGTRLTVT.

V is TRBV6-5 and J is TRBJ1-1, with D unresolved. The germline CDR1 and CDR2 sequences are MNHEY and SVGAGI. There are 14 residues in the CDR3. Deletions cut 5 bases from V and 0 bases from J, with 10 bases between. CDR3 residues: CASSMTLMNTEAFF. CDR3 DNA: TGTGCCAGCAGTATGACACTCATGAACACTGAAGCTTTCTTT.

The rearrangement joins TRBV6-5 to TRBJ2-7; 7 positions agree with TRBD1. The CDR3 extends over 15 amino acids. Germline assignment: CDR1 MNHEY and CDR2 SVGAGI. J gave up 1 base and V 4 bases, and 7 bases lay outside the gene matches. The CDR3: CASSSRGHGSYEQYF. The CDR3 coding sequence is TGTGCCAGCAGTTCAAGGGGGCACGGGTCCTACGAGCAGTACTTC.

J is TRBJ1-1 and V is TRBV2, with D hard to call. The CDR3 covers 13 residues. V was trimmed by 2 bases and J by 0 bases, leaving 4 bases between them. Germline V lookup: CDR1 SNHLY, CDR2 FYNNEI. The CDR3 region is CASSEFMNTEAFF. The CDR3 DNA sequence: TGTGCCAGCAGTGAATTTATGAACACTGAAGCTTTCTTT.

The chain combines TRBV18 with TRBJ1-5, with D possibly being TRBD1 (6 bases). V gave up 3 bases and J gave up 6 bases, with 12 bases separating them. Germline lookup yields CDR1 KGHSH and CDR2 LQKENI. The CDR3 sequence is 14 residues long. For the CDR3, the DNA is TGTGCCAGCTCACCCCCCGGGGGGCGTCAGCCCCAGCATTTT. Encoded protein: CASSPPGGRQPQHF.

The chain couples TRBV7-3 to TRBJ1-4, with 11 bases fitting TRBD1. V gave up 1 base and J gave up 7 bases; unmatched junction bases: 8. The V gene's germline CDR1 is SGHTA and CDR2 FQGTGA. CDR3 length equals 17 residues. CDR3 region: CASSLKGQGALGEKLFF. In DNA form, the CDR3 reads TGTGCCAGCAGCTTAAAAGGACAGGGGGCGCTGGGTGAAAAACTGTTTTTT.

The chain recombines TRBV23-1 with TRBJ2-7; D perhaps matches TRBD2 (6 bases). TRBV23-1 is an ORF, with its function uncertain. This CDR3 is built from 14 residues. V was cut by 0 bases and J by 3 bases, with 9 bases left in between. The CDR3 reads CASSQSGGLYEQYF. CDR3 nucleotides: TGCGCCAGCAGTCAATCGGGAGGTCTCTACGAGCAGTACTTC.

The CDR3 here is CASSENTGPYGYTF. The DNA for the CDR3 is TGTGCCAGCAGTGAGAATACAGGGCCCTATGGCTACACCTTC. The rearrangement joins TRBV6-5 to TRBJ1-2; tentatively, D is TRBD1 (6 bases). Trimming removed 5 bases from V and 4 bases from J, with 14 bases in between. The CDR3 runs to 14 residues. Per germline, CDR1 MNHEY and CDR2 SVGAGI.

A few counts support this clone. J is TRBJ2-1 and V is TRBV7-3; the match to TRBD2 covers 9 bases. V shed 3 bases and J 4 bases; nucleotides not matched to a gene: 10. CDR1 and CDR2 from the germline V gene are SGHTA and FQGTGA. This CDR3 contains 17 residues. CDR3 in DNA: TGTGCCAGCAGCTTGCCCCCTGGGGCGGGGGGGTACAATGAGCAGTTCTTC. This encodes CASSLPPGAGGYNEQFF.

The chain links TRBV5-1 to TRBJ2-2; 7 bases agree with TRBD2. The CDR3 is 16 residues long. V trimming: 4 bases; J trimming: 4 bases; junction bases outside the gene matches: 10. Germline values: CDR1 SGHRS, CDR2 YFSETQ. CDR3 region: CASSPWTRRSTGELFF. The CDR3 DNA reads as TGCGCCAGCAGCCCCTGGACTAGGAGGAGCACCGGGGAGCTGTTTTTT.

The chain carries TRBV19 and TRBJ2-2; 10 bases are a match to TRBD2. Germline CDR1 LNHDA, CDR2 SQIVND (reference sequence). The length of the CDR3 is 17 residues. V shed 7 bases and J 4 bases; nucleotides not matched to a gene: 12. The CDR3 loop is CASTSEVLAGPTGELFF. CDR3 sequence (DNA): TGTGCCAGTACCTCCGAGGTACTAGCGGGGCCCACCGGGGAGCTGTTTTTT. Complete variable domain (other parts from reference TRBV19 and TRBJ2-2): DGGITQSPKYLFRKEGQNVTLSCEQNLNHDAMYWYRQDPGQGLRLIYYSQIVNDFQKGDIAEGYSVSREKKESFPLTVTSAQKNPTAFYLCASTSEVLAGPTGELFFGEGSRLTVL.

The rearrangement joins TRBV7-2 to TRBJ2-1; TRBD2 matches at 8 bases. The V segment lost 3 bases and the J segment 2 bases; nucleotides outside the gene matches: 6. Germline CDR1 reads SGHTA; CDR2 reads FQGNSA. There are 16 residues in the CDR3. CDR3 residues: CASSFSGGGTYNEQFF. CDR3 nucleotides: TGTGCCAGCAGCTTTTCGGGCGGGGGGACCTACAATGAGCAGTTCTTC. Combining the CDR3 with reference TRBV7-2 and TRBJ2-1 gives the whole variable domain GAGVSQSPSNKVTEKGKDVELRCDPISGHTALYWYRQSLGQGLEFLIYFQGNSAPDKSGLPSDRFSAERTGGSVSTLTIQRTQQEDSAVYLCASSFSGGGTYNEQFFGPGTRLTVL.

The rearrangement links TRBV6-6 to TRBJ2-5, with 8 bases that match TRBD2. Germline V gene lookup returns CDR1 MNHNY and CDR2 SVGAGI (reference sequence). V dropped 3 bases and J dropped 3; count of bases not matched to a gene: 6. The length of the CDR3 is 15 residues. The CDR3 sequence is CASSYSGGPEETQYF. The CDR3 DNA follows: TGTGCCAGCAGTTATTCGGGGGGGCCTGAAGAGACCCAGTACTTC.

This chain joins TRBV7-2 and TRBJ1-4, with 8 bases aligning to TRBD1. V dropped 5 bases and J dropped 13; count of bases not matched to a gene: 6. The CDR3 extends over 12 amino acids. Germline assignment: CDR1 SGHTA and CDR2 FQGNSA. CDR3 amino acids: CASSPQGVRLFF. The CDR3 DNA sequence: TGTGCCAGCAGCCCACAGGGGGTTAGACTGTTTTTT.

The chain recombines TRBV4-3 with TRBJ2-2, with a possible D match to TRBD1 (6 bases). Trimming stripped 4 bases from V and 3 bases from J, with 15 bases between. The V gene's germline CDR1 is LGHNA and CDR2 YSLEER. The CDR3 loop spans 16 amino acids. CDR3 bases: TGCGCCAGCAGCCCTACCCAGGGGCTGGACACCGGGGAGCTGTTTTTT. Translating gives CASSPTQGLDTGELFF.

As regards this clone: An end of the junction does not agree with germline; a read error may underlie this. The CDR3: CASSPSISGLANEQFF. For the CDR3, the DNA is TGTGCTAGCAGCCCTTCCATTAGCGGGCTCGCGAATGAGCAGTTCTTC. The J gene is TRBJ2-1, the V gene TRBV7-7; 7 bases line up with TRBD2. The CDR3 has 16 residues. Germline-derived CDR1 and CDR2 are SSHAT and FNYEAQ (reference sequence).